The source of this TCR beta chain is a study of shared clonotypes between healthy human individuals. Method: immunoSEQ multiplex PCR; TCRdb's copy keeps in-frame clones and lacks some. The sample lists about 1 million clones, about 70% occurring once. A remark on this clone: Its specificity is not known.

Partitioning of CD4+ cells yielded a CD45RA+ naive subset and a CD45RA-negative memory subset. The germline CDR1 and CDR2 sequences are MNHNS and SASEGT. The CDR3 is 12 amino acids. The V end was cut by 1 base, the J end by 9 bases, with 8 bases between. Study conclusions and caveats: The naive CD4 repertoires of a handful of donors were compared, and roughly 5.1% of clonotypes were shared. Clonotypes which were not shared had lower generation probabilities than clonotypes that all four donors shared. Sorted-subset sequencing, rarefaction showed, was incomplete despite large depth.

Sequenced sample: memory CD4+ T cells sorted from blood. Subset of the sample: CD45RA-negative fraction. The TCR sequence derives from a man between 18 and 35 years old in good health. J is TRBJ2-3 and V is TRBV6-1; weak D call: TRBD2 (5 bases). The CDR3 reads CASSEGPGTQYF. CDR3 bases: TGTGCCAGCAGTGAAGGGCCGGGGACGCAGTATTTT.